The 3 T cell receptor beta chains presented below share a single source sample, sequenced in a study of shared clonotypes between healthy human individuals. Profiling relied on immunoSEQ multiplex PCR, and the TCRdb table lists in-frame clones only, not all of them. The top ten clones hold less than 0.25% of a sample with about 800,000 clones, 90% to 98% of them seen once. As defined, naive CD8 cells were CD45RO-negative and positively selected for CCR7, with terminally differentiated effector memory CD45RA+ cells excluded. Sequencing was performed on naive CD8+ T cells sorted from blood. Every receptor here comes from a man between 25 and 39 years old in good health.

CDR3 in amino acids: CASSQEGFSGSYEQYF. CDR3 nucleotide sequence: TGCGCCAGCAGCCAAGAGGGATTTTCCGGCTCCTACGAGCAGTACTTC. This chain connects TRBV4-3 to TRBJ2-7; D is undetermined. The CDR3 runs to 16 residues. Germline V gives CDR1 LGHNA, CDR2 YSLEER. V was clipped by 0 bases and J by 0 bases, with 12 bases between them.

The CDR3 DNA reads as TGTGCCAGCAGCTTAGGGGTTGGAAACACTGAAGCTTTCTTT. Encoded protein: CASSLGVGNTEAFF. This chain uses TRBV7-8 with TRBJ1-1, with D unresolved. Between the trimmed V and J ends, which lost 1 base and 2 bases, there was a span of 8 bases. This CDR3 comprises 14 residues. Germline V gene data show CDR1 as SGHVS and CDR2 as FQNEAQ.

J is TRBJ2-7 and V is TRBV23-1; 11 bases fit TRBD2. TRBV23-1 qualifies as an ORF whose function is uncertain. CDR3 length equals 21 residues. After removal of 4 bases from V and 0 bases from J, the junction contained 20 bases not matched to a gene. CDR3 amino acids: CASSRPIISGRASSLSYEQYF. Here the CDR3 DNA reads TGCGCCAGCAGTCGCCCGATTATTAGCGGGAGGGCCTCTAGCCTCTCCTACGAGCAGTACTTC.